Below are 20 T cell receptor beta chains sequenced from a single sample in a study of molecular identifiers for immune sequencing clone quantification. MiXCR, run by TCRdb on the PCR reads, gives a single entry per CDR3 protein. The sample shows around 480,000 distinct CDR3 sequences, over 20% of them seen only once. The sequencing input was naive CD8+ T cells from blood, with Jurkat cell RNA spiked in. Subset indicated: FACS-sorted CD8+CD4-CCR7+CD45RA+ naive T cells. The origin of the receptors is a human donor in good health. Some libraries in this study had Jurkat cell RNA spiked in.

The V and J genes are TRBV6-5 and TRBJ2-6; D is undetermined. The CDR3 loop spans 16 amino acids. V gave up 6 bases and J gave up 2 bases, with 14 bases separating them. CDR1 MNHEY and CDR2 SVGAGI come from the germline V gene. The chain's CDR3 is CASRPMPSTGANVLTF. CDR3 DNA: TGTGCCAGCAGGCCTATGCCGAGTACTGGGGCCAACGTCCTGACTTTC.

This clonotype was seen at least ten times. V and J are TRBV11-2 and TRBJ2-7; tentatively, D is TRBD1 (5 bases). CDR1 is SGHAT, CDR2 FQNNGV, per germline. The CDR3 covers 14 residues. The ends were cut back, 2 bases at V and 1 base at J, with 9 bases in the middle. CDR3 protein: CASSLLAGSYEQYF. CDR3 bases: TGTGCCAGCAGCTTACTCGCAGGGTCCTACGAGCAGTACTTC.

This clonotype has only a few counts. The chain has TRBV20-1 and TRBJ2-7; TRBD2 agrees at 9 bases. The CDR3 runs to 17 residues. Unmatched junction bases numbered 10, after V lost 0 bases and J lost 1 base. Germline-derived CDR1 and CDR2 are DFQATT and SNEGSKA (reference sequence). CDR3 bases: TGCAGTGCTAGAGATTTGTCAGCGGGGGGACGGTCCTACGAGCAGTACTTC. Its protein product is CSARDLSAGGRSYEQYF.

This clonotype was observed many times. CDR3 DNA: TGCGCCAGCAGCTTCTGGGGGAGGGTCCAAGAGACCCAGTACTTC. This gives the protein CASSFWGRVQETQYF. The J gene is TRBJ2-5, the V gene TRBV5-1, with TRBD2 matching over 7 bases. V lost 2 bases to trimming and J lost 1 base; unmatched junction nucleotides: 5. Germline CDR1 SGHRS, CDR2 YFSETQ. The CDR3 consists of 15 residues.

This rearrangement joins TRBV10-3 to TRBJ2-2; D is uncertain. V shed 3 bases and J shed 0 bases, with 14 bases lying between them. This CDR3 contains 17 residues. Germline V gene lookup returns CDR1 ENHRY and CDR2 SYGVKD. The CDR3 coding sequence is TGTGCCATCAGTGACTTGTCAGTATTCGCGAACACCGGGGAGCTGTTTTTT. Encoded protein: CAISDLSVFANTGELFF.

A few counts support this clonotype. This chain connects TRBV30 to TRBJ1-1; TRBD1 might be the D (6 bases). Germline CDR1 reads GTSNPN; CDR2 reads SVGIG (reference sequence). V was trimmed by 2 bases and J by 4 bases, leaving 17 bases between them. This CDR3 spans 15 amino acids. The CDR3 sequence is CAWSLGGGSGTEAFF. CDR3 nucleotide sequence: TGTGCCTGGAGTTTGGGGGGCGGATCTGGCACTGAAGCTTTCTTT.

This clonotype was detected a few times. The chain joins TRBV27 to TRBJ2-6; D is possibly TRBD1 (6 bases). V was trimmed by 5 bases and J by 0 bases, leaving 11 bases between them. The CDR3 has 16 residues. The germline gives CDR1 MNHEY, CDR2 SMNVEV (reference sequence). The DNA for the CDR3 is TGTGCCAGCAGTAGACAGGATTACTCTGGGGCCAACGTCCTGACTTTC. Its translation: CASSRQDYSGANVLTF.

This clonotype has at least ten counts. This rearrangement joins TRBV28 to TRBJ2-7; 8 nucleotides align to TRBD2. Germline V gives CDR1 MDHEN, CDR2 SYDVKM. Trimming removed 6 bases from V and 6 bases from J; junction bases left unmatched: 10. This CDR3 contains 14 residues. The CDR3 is CASRALADLGEQYF. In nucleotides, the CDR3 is TGTGCCAGCAGGGCACTAGCGGACTTGGGCGAGCAGTACTTC. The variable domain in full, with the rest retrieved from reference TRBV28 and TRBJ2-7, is DVKVTQSSRYLVKRTGEKVFLECVQDMDHENMFWYRQDPGLGLRLIYFSYDVKMKEKGDIPEGYSVSREKKERFSLILESASTNQTSMYLCASRALADLGEQYFGPGTRLTVT.

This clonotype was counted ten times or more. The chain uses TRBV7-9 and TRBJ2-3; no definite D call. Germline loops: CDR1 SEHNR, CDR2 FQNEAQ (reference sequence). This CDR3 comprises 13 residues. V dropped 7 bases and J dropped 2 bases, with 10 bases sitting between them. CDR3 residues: CASTVDFTDTQYF. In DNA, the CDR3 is TGTGCCAGCACCGTGGATTTCACAGATACGCAGTATTTT.

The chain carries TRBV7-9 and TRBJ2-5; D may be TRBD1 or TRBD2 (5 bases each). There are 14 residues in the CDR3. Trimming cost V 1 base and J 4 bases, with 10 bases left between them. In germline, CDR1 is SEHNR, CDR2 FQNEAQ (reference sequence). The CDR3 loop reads CASSLDQGVETQYF. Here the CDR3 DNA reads TGTGCCAGCAGCTTAGATCAGGGAGTAGAGACCCAGTACTTC.

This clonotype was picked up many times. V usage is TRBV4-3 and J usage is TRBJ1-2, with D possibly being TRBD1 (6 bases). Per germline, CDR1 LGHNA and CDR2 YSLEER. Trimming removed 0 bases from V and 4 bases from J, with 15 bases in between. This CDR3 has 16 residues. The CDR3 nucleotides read TGCGCCAGCAGCCAAGATCTGGGGGGCCGGAGCTATGGCTACACCTTC. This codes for CASSQDLGGRSYGYTF.

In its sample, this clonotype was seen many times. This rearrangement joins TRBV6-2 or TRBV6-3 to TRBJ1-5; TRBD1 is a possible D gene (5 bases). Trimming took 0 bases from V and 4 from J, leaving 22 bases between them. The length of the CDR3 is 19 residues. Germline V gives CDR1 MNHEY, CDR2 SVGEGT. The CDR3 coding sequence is TGTGCCAGCAGTTACTCGACCGGCGGCAGGGCTCTTACAAATCAGCCCCAGCATTTT. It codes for CASSYSTGGRALTNQPQHF.

The CDR3 DNA reads TGTGCCACCAGCTCCTACGGTGAGGTCGGGGAGACCCAGTACTTC. This codes for CATSSYGEVGETQYF. The chain couples TRBV15 to TRBJ2-5; D gene uncertain. CDR3 size: 15 residues. Trimming removed 5 bases at V and 5 bases at J, with 18 bases between. The germline gives CDR1 LNHNV, CDR2 YYDKDF (reference sequence).

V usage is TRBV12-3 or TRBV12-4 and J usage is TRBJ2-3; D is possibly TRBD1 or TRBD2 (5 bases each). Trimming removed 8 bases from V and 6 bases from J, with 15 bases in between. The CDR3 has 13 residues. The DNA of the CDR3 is TGTGCCAGCGGAAACACCTGGGGGGATACGCAGTATTTT. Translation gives CASGNTWGDTQYF.

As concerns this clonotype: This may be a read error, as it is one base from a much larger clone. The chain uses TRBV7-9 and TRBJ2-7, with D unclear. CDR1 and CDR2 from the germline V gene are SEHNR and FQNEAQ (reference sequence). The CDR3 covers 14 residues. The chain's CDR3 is CASSPTVMGYEQSF. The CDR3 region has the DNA TGTGCCAGCAGCCCAACAGTCATGGGCTACGAGCAGTCCTTC. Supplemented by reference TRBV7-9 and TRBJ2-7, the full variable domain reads DTGVSQNPRHKITKRGQNVTFRCDPISEHNRLYWYRQTLGQGPEFLTYFQNEAQLEKSRLLSDRFSAERPKGSFSTLEIQRTEQGDSAMYLCASSPTVMGYEQSFGPGTRLTVT.

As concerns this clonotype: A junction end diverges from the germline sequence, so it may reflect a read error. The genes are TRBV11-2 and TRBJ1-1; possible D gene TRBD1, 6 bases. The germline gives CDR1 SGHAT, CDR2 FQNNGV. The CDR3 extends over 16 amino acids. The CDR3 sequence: CAGSRTIGQMNTEAFF. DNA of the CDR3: TGTGCCGGCAGCCGAACAATTGGACAGATGAACACTGAAGCTTTCTTT.

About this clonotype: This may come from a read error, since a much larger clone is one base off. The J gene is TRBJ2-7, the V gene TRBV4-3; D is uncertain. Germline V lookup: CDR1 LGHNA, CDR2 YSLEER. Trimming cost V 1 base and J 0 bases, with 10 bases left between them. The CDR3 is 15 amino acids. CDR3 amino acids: CASSQGGRGSYEQYF. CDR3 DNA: TGCGCCAGCAGCCAAGGAGGCAGAGGCTCCTACGAGCAGTACTTC.

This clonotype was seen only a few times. This chain's CDR3 is CASSLVGLAGSHEQFF. The CDR3 nucleotides read TGCGCCAGCAGCCTAGTGGGACTAGCGGGATCCCATGAGCAGTTCTTC. The V gene is TRBV4-1, the J gene TRBJ2-1, with 13 positions matching TRBD2. The germline V gene encodes CDR1 MGHRA and CDR2 YSYEKL. After removal of 4 bases from V and 8 bases from J, the junction contained 8 bases not matched to a gene. The CDR3 covers 16 residues.

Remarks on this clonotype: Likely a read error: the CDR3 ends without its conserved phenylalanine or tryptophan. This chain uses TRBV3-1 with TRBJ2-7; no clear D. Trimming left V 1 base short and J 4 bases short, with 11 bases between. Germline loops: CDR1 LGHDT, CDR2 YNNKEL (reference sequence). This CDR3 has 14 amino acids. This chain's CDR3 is CASSQAPILYEQYL. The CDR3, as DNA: TGTGCCAGCAGCCAAGCACCGATTCTTTACGAGCAGTACTTA.

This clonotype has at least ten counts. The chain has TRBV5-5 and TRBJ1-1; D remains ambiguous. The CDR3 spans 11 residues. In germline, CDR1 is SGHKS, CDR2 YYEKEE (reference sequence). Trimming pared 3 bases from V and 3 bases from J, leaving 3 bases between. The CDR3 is CASSSDTEAFF. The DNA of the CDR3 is TGTGCCAGCAGCTCCGACACTGAAGCTTTCTTT.